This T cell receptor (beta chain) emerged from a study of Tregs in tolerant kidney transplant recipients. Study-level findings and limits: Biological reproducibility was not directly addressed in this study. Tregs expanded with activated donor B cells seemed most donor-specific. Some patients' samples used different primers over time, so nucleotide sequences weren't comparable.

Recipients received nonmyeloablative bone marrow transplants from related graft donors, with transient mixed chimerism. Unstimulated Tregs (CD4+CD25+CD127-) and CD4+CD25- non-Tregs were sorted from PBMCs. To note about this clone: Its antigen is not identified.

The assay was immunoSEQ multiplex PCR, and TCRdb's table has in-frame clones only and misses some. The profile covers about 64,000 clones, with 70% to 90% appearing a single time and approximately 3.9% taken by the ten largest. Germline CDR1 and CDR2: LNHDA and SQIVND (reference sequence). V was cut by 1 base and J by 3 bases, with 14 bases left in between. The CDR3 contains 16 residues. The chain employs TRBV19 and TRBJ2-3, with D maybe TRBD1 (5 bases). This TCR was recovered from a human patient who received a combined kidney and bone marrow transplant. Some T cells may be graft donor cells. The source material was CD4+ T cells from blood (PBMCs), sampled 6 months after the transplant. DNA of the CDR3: TGTGCCAGTAGTATAGGCGCCCAGGGCAGAACAGATACGCAGTATTTT. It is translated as CASSIGAQGRTDTQYF.